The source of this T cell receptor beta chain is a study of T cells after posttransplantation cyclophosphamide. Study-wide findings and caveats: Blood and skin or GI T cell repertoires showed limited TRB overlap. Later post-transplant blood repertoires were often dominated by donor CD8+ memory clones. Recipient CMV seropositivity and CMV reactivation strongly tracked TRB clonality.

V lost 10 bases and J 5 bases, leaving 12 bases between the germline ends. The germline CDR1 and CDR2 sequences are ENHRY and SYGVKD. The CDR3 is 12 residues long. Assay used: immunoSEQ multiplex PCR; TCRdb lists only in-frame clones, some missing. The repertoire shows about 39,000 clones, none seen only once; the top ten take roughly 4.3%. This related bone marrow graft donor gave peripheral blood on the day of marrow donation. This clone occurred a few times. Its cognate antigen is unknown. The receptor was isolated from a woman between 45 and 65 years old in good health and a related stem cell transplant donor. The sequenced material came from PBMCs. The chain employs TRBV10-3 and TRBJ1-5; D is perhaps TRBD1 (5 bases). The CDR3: CATQGGDQPQHF. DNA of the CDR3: TGTGCCACCCAGGGCGGGGATCAGCCCCAGCATTTT.